The 32 T cell receptor beta chains given below trace back to one sample, sequenced in a study of T cells after yellow fever vaccination. A single record per CDR3 protein comes from TCRdb applying MiXCR to the 5' RACE reads. Among some 340,000 distinct CDR3 sequences listed, around a tenth were seen once. The specimen was CD4+ T cells sorted from PBMCs, collected 45 days after the yellow fever booster vaccination. All receptors come from a man younger than 30 who received the YFV17D yellow fever vaccine.

This clonotype was detected many times. The chain links TRBV12-3 or TRBV12-4 to TRBJ2-4; 10 bases match TRBD2. CDR3 length: 14 residues. The V and J ends lost 6 bases and 7 bases, in that order; junction bases with no gene match: 6. The CDR3 loop is CASSPTSGSNIQYF. DNA of the CDR3: TGTGCCAGCAGCCCGACTAGCGGGTCCAACATTCAGTACTTC.

This clonotype was observed a few times. The genes are TRBV6-2 or TRBV6-3 and TRBJ2-5, with no clear D. The V gene lost 5 bases and the J gene lost 5 bases, with 24 bases spanning the gap. The germline V gene has CDR1 MNHEY and CDR2 SVGEGT. The CDR3 spans 17 residues. CDR3: CASSLRLTQPTGETQYF. The CDR3 bases are TGTGCCAGCAGTCTCAGACTTACCCAACCCACTGGGGAGACCCAGTACTTC.

For the CDR3, the DNA is TGTGCCAGCAGCTTGGGACAGGGCTGGAGACCCCTCCACTTT. Its protein product is CASSLGQGWRPLHF. This rearrangement joins TRBV5-6 to TRBJ1-6, with 7 bases identical to TRBD1. Germline V gene lookup returns CDR1 SGHDT and CDR2 YYEEEE. V shed 0 bases and J 12 bases; nucleotides not matched to a gene: 6. This CDR3 has 14 residues. Complete variable domain (other parts from reference TRBV5-6 and TRBJ1-6): DAGVTQSPTHLIKTRGQQVTLRCSPKSGHDTVSWYQQALGQGPQFIFQYYEEEERQRGNFPDRFSGHQFPNYSSELNVNALLLGDSALYLCASSLGQGWRPLHFGNGTRLTVT.

The chain carries TRBV28 and TRBJ2-3; 9 bases fit TRBD1. V trimming: 8 bases; J trimming: 3 bases; junction bases outside the gene matches: 3. Germline V lookup: CDR1 MDHEN, CDR2 SYDVKM. The CDR3 consists of 13 residues. Here the CDR3 DNA reads TGTGCCAGCCAGACAGGGGGGACAGATACGCAGTATTTT. Amino acids: CASQTGGTDTQYF.

The chain uses TRBV9 and TRBJ2-3; TRBD2 agrees at 14 bases. With 0 bases clipped from V and 4 bases from J, the junction kept 7 bases outside the gene matches. There are 18 residues in the CDR3. Germline lookup yields CDR1 SGDLS and CDR2 YYNGEE. CDR3 coding DNA: TGTGCCAGCAGCGTAGGATTCGGGACTAGCGGGGGTCCAGATACGCAGTATTTT. Residues: CASSVGFGTSGGPDTQYF.

The CDR3 bases are TGTGCCAGCAGCTCACACAGTGGGGCTGGGGCCAACGTCCTGACTTTC. Its translation is CASSSHSGAGANVLTF. V is TRBV9 and J is TRBJ2-6; D gene ambiguous. Germline-derived CDR1 and CDR2 are SGDLS and YYNGEE. V was pared by 4 bases and J by 2 bases, with 13 bases between. The CDR3 totals 16 residues.

The chain employs TRBV12-3 or TRBV12-4 and TRBJ1-1, with 9 bases lining up with TRBD1. Trimming at V came to 1 base and at J to 9 bases, leaving 3 bases not matched to a gene. The CDR3 is 13 residues long. CDR3 amino acids: CASSLVQGAQAFF. The CDR3 nucleotides are TGTGCCAGCAGTTTAGTACAGGGGGCGCAAGCTTTCTTT.

The J gene is TRBJ1-2, the V gene TRBV5-1; D unresolved. Trimming shortened V by 0 bases and J by 4 bases, and 10 bases separated the two germline ends. The CDR3 is 14 amino acids. CDR1 is SGHRS, CDR2 YFSETQ, per germline. This chain's CDR3 is CASSLGTAPYGYTF. In nucleotides, the CDR3 is TGCGCCAGCAGCTTGGGGACGGCGCCCTATGGCTACACCTTC.

This clonotype was found a few times. V usage is TRBV4-3 and J usage is TRBJ2-3; D is perhaps TRBD1 (5 bases). Trimming left V 3 bases short and J 6 bases short, with 13 bases between. The CDR3 covers 14 residues. Germline CDR1 and CDR2: LGHNA and YSLEER. CDR3 DNA sequence: TGCGCCAGCAGCCACGCCCAGGGTGACGATACGCAGTATTTT. This encodes CASSHAQGDDTQYF.

This clonotype came up many times. The rearrangement joins TRBV29-1 to TRBJ2-3; D call uncertain. The V gene's germline CDR1 is SQVTM and CDR2 ANQGSEA. The CDR3 covers 10 residues. V was clipped by 4 bases and J by 6 bases, with 5 bases between them. CDR3 sequence (DNA): TGCAGCGTTGTAGGGGATACGCAGTATTTT. Protein: CSVVGDTQYF.

This clonotype was found a few times. This chain uses TRBV19 with TRBJ1-6; D gene unclear. CDR1 and CDR2 (germline): LNHDA, SQIVND (reference sequence). The CDR3 consists of 14 residues. The ends were cut back, 6 bases at V and 9 bases at J, with 15 bases in the middle. CDR3: CASRFNPETSPLHF. CDR3 in DNA: TGTGCCAGTAGATTCAACCCGGAGACTTCACCCCTCCACTTT.

This rearrangement joins TRBV2 to TRBJ2-5; no definite D call. Trimming took 3 bases from V and 4 from J, leaving 6 bases between them. Germline V lookup: CDR1 SNHLY, CDR2 FYNNEI. There are 12 residues in the CDR3. The chain's CDR3 is CASSDGSETQYF. In DNA form, the CDR3 reads TGTGCCAGCAGTGATGGGTCAGAGACCCAGTACTTC.

The rearrangement uses TRBV5-6 and TRBJ2-1, with 15 bases fitting TRBD2. The junction had 3 bases not matched to a gene; V was cut back by 3 bases and J by 5 bases. The CDR3 sequence is 16 residues long. The germline V gene has CDR1 SGHDT and CDR2 YYEEEE. The CDR3 nucleotides are TGTGCCAGCAGCTCCGGACTAGCGGGGGGGAACAATGAGCAGTTCTTC. This translates into CASSSGLAGGNNEQFF.

In its sample, this clonotype was seen a few times. The chain joins TRBV30 to TRBJ2-7; D may correspond to TRBD1 or TRBD2 (5 bases each). The CDR3 has 13 residues. V was shortened by 5 bases and J by 0 bases, with 11 bases between the two germline ends. Germline CDR1 is GTSNPN and CDR2 is SVGIG (reference sequence). This CDR3 is CAWVGRFSYEQYF. The CDR3 DNA reads as TGTGCCTGGGTGGGACGTTTCTCCTACGAGCAGTACTTC. The full variable domain, rest sourced from reference TRBV30 and TRBJ2-7, is SQTIHQWPATLVQPVGSPLSLECTVEGTSNPNLYWYRQAAGRGLQLLFYSVGIGQISSEVPQNLSASRPQDRQFILSSKKLLLSDSGFYLCAWVGRFSYEQYFGPGTRLTVT.

This chain links TRBV5-4 with TRBJ2-7, with a possible D match to TRBD1 (5 bases). The CDR3 length is 13 residues. The V gene's germline CDR1 is SGHNT and CDR2 YYREEE (reference sequence). Trimming took 2 bases from V and 3 from J, leaving 9 bases between them. CDR3 in DNA: TGTGCCAGCAGCTTAGACAGACACTACGAGCAGTACTTC. Residues: CASSLDRHYEQYF.

This clonotype occurred many times. The genes are TRBV4-3 and TRBJ1-6; D is ambiguous. CDR1 and CDR2 (germline): LGHNA, YSLEER. V lost 0 bases and J 14 bases, leaving 11 bases between the germline ends. The CDR3 runs 13 residues. Here the CDR3 reads CASSQEERRSLHF. The CDR3 region has the DNA TGCGCCAGCAGCCAAGAAGAGAGGAGGTCCCTCCACTTT.

This clonotype was observed a handful of times. This chain links TRBV5-1 with TRBJ1-6; TRBD1 matches 7 bases. With V trimmed by 4 bases and J by 8 bases, 9 bases remained unmatched. The CDR3 is 15 amino acids. Per the germline V gene, CDR1 is SGHRS and CDR2 is YFSETQ. As DNA, the CDR3 is TGCGCCAGCAGCGGAAGACAGGGTACCGATTCACCCCTCCACTTT. Translating gives CASSGRQGTDSPLHF.

This clonotype has a count of ten or more. For the CDR3, the DNA is TGTGCCAGCGGGGGGGCCTACAATGAGCAGTTCTTC. This sequence encodes CASGGAYNEQFF. The V and J genes are TRBV7-2 and TRBJ2-1; 7 positions agree with TRBD2. The CDR3 totals 12 residues. V shed 8 bases and J 2 bases; nucleotides not matched to a gene: 0. CDR1 and CDR2 (germline): SGHTA, FQGNSA.

This clonotype was detected ten times or more. V is TRBV7-3 and J is TRBJ2-6; no reliable D call. V lost 9 bases, J lost 4 bases, and 10 bases lay in between. The CDR3 totals 13 residues. Germline V gives CDR1 SGHTA, CDR2 FQGTGA. The CDR3 protein is CASALAGANVLTF. Written as DNA, the CDR3 is TGTGCCAGTGCGTTGGCGGGGGCCAACGTCCTGACTTTC.

The chain joins TRBV21-1 to TRBJ2-1; the table gives TRBD1 as D, unverified against the DNA. TRBV21-1 is listed as a pseudogene. This CDR3 spans 17 amino acids. The CDR3 DNA reads TGTGCCAGCAGCCTCCACAGGAGGCGGGTATCCTACAATGAGCAGTTCTTC. Translation: CASSLHRRRVSYNEQFF.

This clonotype was detected a few times. V gene TRBV5-6 combines with J gene TRBJ1-1; D may be TRBD1 (5 bases). CDR1 is SGHDT and CDR2 is YYEEEE in the germline V gene. The length of the CDR3 is 14 residues. Trimming removed 0 bases from V and 4 bases from J, with 10 bases in between. The CDR3 protein is CASSLALRATEAFF. Here the CDR3 DNA reads TGTGCCAGCAGCTTGGCGCTCAGGGCCACTGAAGCTTTCTTT.

This clonotype was counted between two and nine times. V usage is TRBV28 and J usage is TRBJ2-7, with TRBD1 as a possible D gene (6 bases). This CDR3 contains 14 residues. V was cut by 3 bases and J by 3 bases, with 12 bases left in between. CDR1 MDHEN and CDR2 SYDVKM come from the germline V gene. CDR3 sequence (DNA): TGTGCCAGCAGTTTCTCAGGGGTTGGCTACGAGCAGTACGTC. Translating gives CASSFSGVGYEQYV.

This chain uses TRBV6-1 with TRBJ1-1; D is undetermined. V was trimmed by 5 bases and J by 4 bases, leaving 11 bases between them. The germline CDR1 and CDR2 sequences are MNHNS and SASEGT. The CDR3 runs to 13 residues. In nucleotides, the CDR3 is TGTGCCAGCAGTAAGTCGTGGGGCACTGAAGCTTTCTTT. It translates to CASSKSWGTEAFF.

The V call is TRBV12-3 or TRBV12-4, the J call TRBJ1-2; D is ambiguous. Trimming removed 7 bases from V and 4 bases from J, with 10 bases in between. The CDR3 spans 12 residues. Here the CDR3 reads CASKETAYGYTF. CDR3 in DNA: TGTGCCAGCAAAGAGACGGCCTATGGCTACACCTTC.

This clonotype came up many times. The chain uses TRBV3-1 and TRBJ1-1; D may be TRBD1 (6 bases). The V gene lost 0 bases and the J gene lost 4 bases, with 12 bases spanning the gap. The CDR3 consists of 15 residues. The germline V gene encodes CDR1 LGHDT and CDR2 YNNKEL (reference sequence). The CDR3 is CASSQEDSAATEAFF. The DNA for the CDR3 is TGTGCCAGCAGCCAAGAGGACAGTGCGGCCACTGAAGCTTTCTTT.

This clonotype was seen a handful of times. The rearrangement joins TRBV5-6 to TRBJ1-4; D gene unclear. Germline CDR1 is SGHDT and CDR2 is YYEEEE. With 1 base removed from V and 8 bases from J, the gap between germline ends came to 9 bases. The CDR3 spans 13 residues. CDR3 DNA sequence: TGTGCCAGCAGCTTGAGGCGGGGAGAAAAACTGTTTTTT. This gives the protein CASSLRRGEKLFF.

The chain recombines TRBV4-1 with TRBJ1-2; D call uncertain. Germline CDR1 reads MGHRA; CDR2 reads YSYEKL. The CDR3 runs to 13 residues. Trimming stripped 0 bases from V and 5 bases from J, with 7 bases between. The CDR3, as DNA: TGCGCCAGCAGCCAAGATACCAGTTATGGCTACACCTTC. Translated: CASSQDTSYGYTF.

This clonotype was seen more than once but under ten times. This chain uses TRBV29-1 with TRBJ2-5; 7 positions match TRBD1. The CDR3 is made up of 13 amino acids. V trimming: 7 bases; J trimming: 5 bases; junction bases outside the gene matches: 10. Germline CDR1 SQVTM, CDR2 ANQGSEA. The CDR3 DNA reads as TGCAGCGAGACAGGGTTCCGTGGGGAGACCCAGTACTTC. As protein: CSETGFRGETQYF.

This clonotype was found a few times. This chain joins TRBV6-2 or TRBV6-3 and TRBJ2-5; possible D gene TRBD2, 6 bases. Germline CDR1 MNHEY, CDR2 SVGEGT. This CDR3 contains 18 residues. V dropped 7 bases and J dropped 1 base, with 25 bases sitting between them. This CDR3 is CASTYRVSGTSFQETQYF. CDR3 sequence (DNA): TGTGCCAGCACTTATCGGGTTTCCGGGACTTCCTTCCAAGAGACCCAGTACTTC.

The CDR3 DNA reads TGTGCCAGCAGGCTTCGGGGCAAGGGCTATGGCTACACCTTC. This sequence encodes CASRLRGKGYGYTF. The chain links TRBV3-1 to TRBJ1-2; possible D gene TRBD1, 5 bases. This CDR3 comprises 14 residues. The germline V gene has CDR1 LGHDT and CDR2 YNNKEL (reference sequence). Trimming left V 6 bases short and J 4 bases short, with 15 bases between.

The rearrangement uses TRBV19 and TRBJ1-5; a possible D gene is TRBD1 (5 bases). The V gene lost 3 bases and the J gene lost 5 bases, with 5 bases spanning the gap. The CDR3 totals 12 residues. The germline gives CDR1 LNHDA, CDR2 SQIVND (reference sequence). CDR3 sequence reads: CASSIRDQPQHF. CDR3 nucleotides: TGTGCCAGTAGTATCAGGGATCAGCCCCAGCATTTT.

The V and J genes are TRBV20-1 and TRBJ2-1, with TRBD2 matching over 9 bases. In germline, CDR1 is DFQATT, CDR2 SNEGSKA (reference sequence). This CDR3 is 14 amino acids long. The CDR3 DNA sequence: TGCGGCCCACGCGGGGGGGCTTTCCACAATGAGCAGTTCTTC. Translated: CGPRGGAFHNEQFF.